This T cell receptor beta chain originates from a study of identical twins. The CDR3 has 16 residues. V lost 5 bases and J lost 6, with 21 bases in between. Germline-derived CDR1 and CDR2 are MNHEY and SVGAGI. There were only healthy Caucasians among the donors. From the 5' RACE reads, TCRdb called clonotypes with MiXCR, one entry per CDR3 protein. Found here are 250,000 or so distinct CDR3 sequences, about 8.3% of them singletons; the top ten hold 2.5% to 3.5%. The data also belong to a second study, concerning yellow fever vaccine responses in identical twins.

This TCR came from a woman between 18 and 29 years old in good health. Sequencing was performed on CD8+ T cells sorted from blood. V is TRBV6-5 and J is TRBJ2-3; D possibly corresponds to TRBD1 (6 bases). The CDR3 loop is CASSLQGYLYADTQYF. The CDR3, as DNA: TGTGCCAGCAGTCTACAGGGTTATCTCTATGCGGATACGCAGTATTTT.